The clone carrying this TCR beta chain was picked up many times. Its antigen is currently unknown. Germline values: CDR1 MNHEY, CDR2 SMNVEV (reference sequence). This CDR3 is 16 amino acids long. V was shortened by 4 bases and J by 6 bases, with 18 bases between the two germline ends. A distinct unique molecular identifier was carried by each TCR cDNA molecule. TCRdb ran MiXCR on the 5' RACE reads and lists one entry per CDR3 protein. The sample has tens of thousands of distinct CDR3 sequences, around 12% seen once. This specimen comes from a study of spatial heterogeneity in lung cancer. At the level of the study: An average of more than ten raw reads was observed per unique TCR and UMI combination.

The time point is: sample taken at primary tumor resection. Unsorted samples of tumor, nontumor lung or frozen PBMC had their whole RNA sequenced. There were 72 donors, all of them untreated patients with early-stage non-small cell lung cancer. Study-level findings and limits: The appearance of ubiquitous expanded tumor TCRs in blood was greater at resection than follow-up.

This TCR derives from a male donor with early-stage non-small cell lung cancer. This chain links TRBV27 with TRBJ2-2; the D gene could be TRBD1 or TRBD2 (5 bases each). The input for sequencing was PBMCs, taken at surgery. The CDR3 region has the DNA TGTGCCAGCAGTTCCCGGGACCCCCTGGAGGCCGGGGAGCTGTTTTTT. Translating it yields CASSSRDPLEAGELFF.